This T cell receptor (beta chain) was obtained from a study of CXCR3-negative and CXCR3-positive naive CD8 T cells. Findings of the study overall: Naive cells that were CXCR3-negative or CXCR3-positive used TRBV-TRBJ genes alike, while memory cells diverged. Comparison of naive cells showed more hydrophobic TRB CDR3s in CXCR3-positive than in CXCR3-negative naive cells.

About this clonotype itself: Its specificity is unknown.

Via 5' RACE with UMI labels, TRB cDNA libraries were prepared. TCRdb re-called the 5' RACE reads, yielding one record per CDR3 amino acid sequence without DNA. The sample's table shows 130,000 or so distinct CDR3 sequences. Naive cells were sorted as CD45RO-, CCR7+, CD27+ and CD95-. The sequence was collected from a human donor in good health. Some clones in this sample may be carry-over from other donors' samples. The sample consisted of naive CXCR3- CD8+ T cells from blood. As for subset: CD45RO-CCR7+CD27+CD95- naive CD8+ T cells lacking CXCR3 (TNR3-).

CDR3 region: CASSLFLLAGYNEQFF. The rearrangement links TRBV28 to TRBJ2-1; no DNA is available, so the TRBD1 call from TCRdb remains unchecked. CDR3 length equals 16 residues. CDR1 MDHEN and CDR2 SYDVKM come from the germline V gene.